What follows describes a single TCR beta chain. The CDR3 loop spans 14 amino acids. V was clipped by 1 base and J by 2 bases, with 9 bases between them. The germline V gene has CDR1 LNHDA and CDR2 SQIVND (reference sequence). The data were obtained in a study of blood T cell repertoires in COVID-19. The repertoire was sequenced with immunoSEQ multiplex PCR; TCRdb's copy has only in-frame clones and lacks some. The table has about 200,000 clones, about 88% seen once. The chain joins TRBV19 to TRBJ2-7; D may be TRBD2 (6 bases). Input material: peripheral blood. The receptor was isolated from a man between 45 and 60 years old with COVID-19, enrolled during active disease. In DNA form, the CDR3 reads TGTGCCAGTAGTATAGGCGGGGCAGCCTACGAGCAGTACTTC. Amino acid sequence: CASSIGGAAYEQYF.